This entry lists 15 T cell receptor beta chains sequenced from one sample in a study of blood T cell repertoires in COVID-19. Assay used: immunoSEQ multiplex PCR; TCRdb lists only in-frame clones, some missing. The data contain about 98,000 clones, 75% to 85% of them singletons. The sample comprised peripheral blood. The receptors originated from an older man with acute or convalescent COVID-19.

The V gene is TRBV28, the J gene TRBJ2-3; weak D call: TRBD2 (6 bases). Germline V CDR1 and CDR2: MDHEN, SYDVKM. The CDR3 runs 16 residues. The V gene lost 8 bases and the J gene lost 0 bases, with 18 bases spanning the gap. The DNA of the CDR3 is TGTGCCAGCCCACCCAATAGCGGTACTAGCACAGATACGCAGTATTTT. Translating gives CASPPNSGTSTDTQYF. The full variable domain, in which reference TRBV28 and TRBJ2-3 provide the parts outside the CDR3, is DVKVTQSSRYLVKRTGEKVFLECVQDMDHENMFWYRQDPGLGLRLIYFSYDVKMKEKGDIPEGYSVSREKKERFSLILESASTNQTSMYLCASPPNSGTSTDTQYFGPGTRLTVL.

V and J are TRBV5-4 and TRBJ1-1; D may be TRBD1 (5 bases). CDR1 is SGHNT, CDR2 YYREEE, per germline (reference sequence). CDR3 length equals 15 residues. V was shortened by 4 bases and J by 0 bases, with 13 bases between the two germline ends. CDR3 in DNA: TGTGCCAGCAGCACCCGACAGTCCATGAACACTGAAGCTTTCTTT. Residues: CASSTRQSMNTEAFF.

In DNA form, the CDR3 reads TGTGCCAGCAGTGAGGGGCCAGGGGGGATCTACGAGCAGTACTTC. As protein: CASSEGPGGIYEQYF. The rearrangement joins TRBV2 to TRBJ2-7; TRBD1 is a possible D gene (7 bases). The V end lost 3 bases, the J end lost 3 bases, and 15 bases lay between the germline ends. The CDR3 has 15 residues. Per the germline V gene, CDR1 is SNHLY and CDR2 is FYNNEI.

This clone was recorded a few times. The rearrangement uses TRBV6-5 and TRBJ1-2; TRBD1 aligns across 10 bases. The length of the CDR3 is 13 residues. V lost 2 bases to trimming and J lost 8 bases; unmatched junction nucleotides: 2. Germline lookup yields CDR1 MNHEY and CDR2 SVGAGI. CDR3 coding DNA: TGTGCCAGCAGTTACGGGACAGGGGTAGGCTACACCTTC. Translation: CASSYGTGVGYTF.

The CDR3 loop reads CASSVEGLANEQYF. In DNA form, the CDR3 reads TGTGCCAGTAGTGTTGAGGGACTAGCGAACGAGCAGTACTTC. J is TRBJ2-7 and V is TRBV19; 10 nucleotides line up with TRBD2. CDR1 is LNHDA, CDR2 SQIVND, per germline (reference sequence). The CDR3 loop spans 14 amino acids. With V trimmed by 5 bases and J by 5 bases, 6 bases remained unmatched.

The J gene is TRBJ1-6, the V gene TRBV4-2; D is perhaps TRBD1 (6 bases). The CDR3 consists of 15 residues. CDR1 and CDR2 (germline): LGHNA, YNFKEQ. Trimming pared 3 bases from V and 7 bases from J, leaving 13 bases between. The CDR3 is CASSQQGLKNSPLHF. DNA of the CDR3: TGTGCCAGCAGCCAGCAGGGGCTAAAGAATTCACCCCTCCACTTT.

The V gene is TRBV7-2, the J gene TRBJ2-6; 7 bases match TRBD1. This CDR3 is built from 17 residues. Germline loops: CDR1 SGHTA, CDR2 FQGNSA. V lost 7 bases and J lost 0; bases outside the gene matches: 9. As DNA, the CDR3 is TGTGCCAGCACCCTCAGGGGGACCCTCTCTGGGGCCAACGTCCTGACTTTC. Translated, it gives CASTLRGTLSGANVLTF.

This clone has only a few counts. This rearrangement joins TRBV2 to TRBJ2-7; D is undetermined. Trimming stripped 3 bases from V and 0 bases from J, with 12 bases between. The CDR3 spans 15 residues. From germline, CDR1 is SNHLY and CDR2 FYNNEI. The CDR3 region has the DNA TGTGCCAGCAGTGATCCCGGGTTACCCTCCTACGAGCAGTACTTC. It is translated as CASSDPGLPSYEQYF.

The V and J genes are TRBV4-1 and TRBJ1-4; no reliable D call. Germline V CDR1 and CDR2: MGHRA, YSYEKL. The CDR3 is made up of 12 amino acids. V was cut by 4 bases and J by 7 bases, with 7 bases left in between. The CDR3 DNA sequence: TGCGCCAGCAGCCGGGCTGCTGAAAAACTGTTTTTT. Amino acids: CASSRAAEKLFF.

The chain couples TRBV12-3 or TRBV12-4 to TRBJ2-7; D not certain. Trimming shortened V by 0 bases and J by 3 bases, and 3 bases separated the two germline ends. This CDR3 is built from 12 residues. The CDR3 sequence: CASSLAHYEQYF. DNA for the CDR3: TGTGCCAGCAGTTTAGCCCACTACGAGCAGTACTTC.

This sequence joins TRBV10-3 and TRBJ2-7, with 10 bases fitting TRBD1. Germline CDR1 reads ENHRY; CDR2 reads SYGVKD. With 2 bases clipped from V and 7 bases from J, the junction kept 5 bases outside the gene matches. CDR3 length equals 14 residues. In DNA, the CDR3 is TGTGCCATCAGTGAGACGGGACAGGGGAGGGAGCAGTACTTC. Protein: CAISETGQGREQYF.

The chain is built from TRBV5-1 and TRBJ1-1; a possible D gene is TRBD1 (6 bases). The V gene lost 4 bases and the J gene lost 1 base, with 14 bases spanning the gap. CDR3 size: 15 residues. Germline CDR1 is SGHRS and CDR2 is YFSETQ. CDR3 sequence: CASSQLWGPNTEAFF. The CDR3 coding sequence is TGCGCCAGCAGCCAACTCTGGGGGCCGAACACTGAAGCTTTCTTT.

The rearrangement joins TRBV7-2 to TRBJ2-5; D gene unclear. There are 15 residues in the CDR3. Per the germline V gene, CDR1 is SGHTA and CDR2 is FQGNSA. Trimming pared 5 bases from V and 2 bases from J, leaving 15 bases between. The CDR3 loop is CASSPRRMSQETQYF. CDR3 in DNA: TGTGCCAGCAGCCCACGGAGAATGTCACAAGAGACCCAGTACTTC.

The chain joins TRBV19 to TRBJ2-7; 10 nucleotides align to TRBD2. Germline CDR1 is LNHDA and CDR2 is SQIVND (reference sequence). V shed 4 bases, J shed 5 bases, and the junction held 11 bases outside the gene matches. The CDR3 loop spans 16 amino acids. CDR3 bases: TGTGCCAGTAGTAATGGCCCCGGGACTAGCGACAACGAGCAGTACTTC. It specifies CASSNGPGTSDNEQYF. Filled out from reference TRBV19 and TRBJ2-7, the complete variable domain reads DGGITQSPKYLFRKEGQNVTLSCEQNLNHDAMYWYRQDPGQGLRLIYYSQIVNDFQKGDIAEGYSVSREKKESFPLTVTSAQKNPTAFYLCASSNGPGTSDNEQYFGPGTRLTVT.

Note on this clone: In the same sample, other DNA sequences code for this CDR3. The chain employs TRBV27 and TRBJ2-1; D not certain. The V gene's germline CDR1 is MNHEY and CDR2 SMNVEV (reference sequence). V gave up 5 bases and J gave up 4 bases, with 3 bases separating them. This CDR3 is 11 amino acids long. CDR3 nucleotides: TGTGCCAGCAGTCATTACAATGAGCAGTTCTTC. It codes for CASSHYNEQFF.